The clone carrying this T cell receptor (beta chain) was observed at least ten times. Its antigen is still unknown. These data belong to a study of T-cell memory formation after mild COVID-19. On the study more broadly: In these data, TCR clusters were largely donor specific. Points from the study as a whole: Some clones that responded were present in memory (sampled pre-infection), which suggests cross-reactive memory joined.

It was 5'RACE with constant-segment primers that produced the TCR alpha and TCR beta cDNA libraries, which carried sample barcodes and UMIs. TCRdb reanalysed the 5' RACE reads using MiXCR and keeps one entry per CDR3 protein. This sample has around 130,000 distinct CDR3 sequences; about 6% occur once, and the top ten carry 2% to 2.5%. The sample consisted of PBMCs or a T cell subset sorted from them (not recorded which). This TCR was sampled from an adult woman who had mild COVID-19 (a few samples of this study predate the infection). Cell type and time point are not known.

The CDR3: CASSQDHGLVTPQYF. The CDR3 nucleotides are TGCGCCAGCAGCCAAGATCACGGACTAGTCACACCGCAGTATTTT. The chain joins TRBV4-3 to TRBJ2-3; 7 bases fit TRBD2. V lost 0 bases, J lost 10 bases, and 10 bases stayed unmatched. Germline CDR1 and CDR2: LGHNA and YSLEER. The length of the CDR3 is 15 residues.